The 21 T cell receptor beta chains below were found in one sample sequenced in a study of blood T cell repertoires in COVID-19. Produced via immunoSEQ multiplex PCR; TCRdb's table is partial and in-frame only. The sample lists 300,000 to 350,000 clones, over 75% occurring once. The sample taken for sequencing was PBMCs or T cells enriched from blood (not recorded which). These receptors originate from a man aged 25-45 years who had recovered from COVID-19.

The chain links TRBV18 to TRBJ1-2, with no clear D. The CDR3 is made up of 14 amino acids. Germline-derived CDR1 and CDR2 are KGHSH and LQKENI. Trimming removed 8 bases at V and 2 bases at J, with 15 bases between. The CDR3 DNA follows: TGTGCCAGCACTGACACCTTAGTAAACTATGGCTACACCTTC. It codes for CASTDTLVNYGYTF.

The rearrangement joins TRBV7-8 to TRBJ1-1, with 8 positions matching TRBD1. The germline V gene encodes CDR1 SGHVS and CDR2 FQNEAQ. This CDR3 has 14 amino acids. With 5 bases clipped from V and 1 base from J, the junction kept 3 bases outside the gene matches. CDR3 residues: CASSRGTGNTEAFF. The DNA of the CDR3 is TGTGCCAGCAGCAGAGGGACAGGGAACACTGAAGCTTTCTTT.

The chain uses TRBV10-3 and TRBJ1-5; 8 nucleotides agree with TRBD1. This CDR3 is built from 14 residues. V was clipped by 10 bases and J by 2 bases; unmatched bases: 7. CDR1 ENHRY and CDR2 SYGVKD come from the germline V gene. The CDR3 spells CATQQGVGNQPQHF. The CDR3 bases are TGTGCCACCCAACAGGGGGTCGGCAATCAGCCCCAGCATTTT.

This chain uses TRBV19 with TRBJ1-2, with 7 nucleotides matching TRBD1. The V gene end was trimmed by 4 bases and the J gene end by 4 bases; junction bases not matched to a gene: 6. Germline values: CDR1 LNHDA, CDR2 SQIVND (reference sequence). CDR3 length equals 14 residues. The CDR3 sequence: CASSSPGQIYGYTF. In nucleotides, the CDR3 is TGTGCCAGTAGTAGTCCGGGACAGATCTATGGCTACACCTTC.

J is TRBJ1-2 and V is TRBV19, with 7 nucleotides matching TRBD1. This CDR3 is built from 15 residues. CDR1 and CDR2 from the germline V gene are LNHDA and SQIVND (reference sequence). J lost 3 bases, V lost 1 base, and 5 bases had no gene match. Here the CDR3 DNA reads TGTGCCAGTAGTATAGGGGGACAGACGTACTATGGCTACACCTTC. The encoded protein is CASSIGGQTYYGYTF.

The chain joins TRBV7-9 to TRBJ1-1; D might be TRBD1 (6 bases). CDR1 is SEHNR and CDR2 is FQNEAQ in the germline V gene (reference sequence). Trimming shortened V by 5 bases and J by 3 bases, and 25 bases separated the two germline ends. This CDR3 comprises 18 residues. The CDR3 protein is CASSPLPQGLGRDTEAFF. CDR3 bases: TGTGCCAGCAGCCCACTCCCCCAGGGGTTGGGTCGGGACACTGAAGCTTTCTTT.

This clone has more than one count but fewer than ten. The chain combines TRBV5-4 with TRBJ2-7; TRBD1 aligns across 7 bases. V lost 0 bases and J lost 4; bases outside the gene matches: 7. Germline V gene data show CDR1 as SGHNT and CDR2 as YYREEE (reference sequence). This CDR3 has 15 residues. The CDR3 nucleotides are TGTGCCAGCAGCTTGGGACGGACAGGCACTTACGAGCAGTACTTC. Protein product: CASSLGRTGTYEQYF.

This clone was observed a handful of times. The chain combines TRBV2 with TRBJ1-6; 10 nucleotides line up with TRBD1. V gave up 6 bases and J gave up 1 base; unmatched junction bases: 0. This CDR3 is 15 amino acids long. Germline assignment: CDR1 SNHLY and CDR2 FYNNEI. CDR3 protein: CASRDRGSYNSPLHF. CDR3 in DNA: TGTGCCAGCAGGGACAGGGGGTCCTATAATTCACCCCTCCACTTT.

The rearrangement joins TRBV19 to TRBJ1-6; the D gene is possibly TRBD1 (6 bases). CDR1 is LNHDA, CDR2 SQIVND, per germline (reference sequence). Trimming cost V 1 base and J 11 bases, with 18 bases left between them. The CDR3 totals 16 residues. CDR3 in DNA: TGTGCCAGTAGTATAGGGGGACACCCGGGGATTGCACCCCTCCACTTT. Protein: CASSIGGHPGIAPLHF.

V and J are TRBV27 and TRBJ2-1; 8 nucleotides match TRBD1. Trimming at V came to 2 bases and at J to 2 bases, leaving 5 bases not matched to a gene. CDR1 and CDR2 (germline): MNHEY, SMNVEV (reference sequence). This CDR3 is 16 amino acids long. The CDR3 loop is CASSLLGQVTYNEQFF. The DNA of the CDR3 is TGTGCCAGCAGTTTACTGGGACAGGTGACCTACAATGAGCAGTTCTTC.

The chain recombines TRBV6-2 or TRBV6-3 with TRBJ2-2; D possibly corresponds to TRBD2 (6 bases). From germline, CDR1 is MNHEY and CDR2 SVGEGT. V shed 5 bases and J shed 1 base, with 11 bases lying between them. The CDR3 loop spans 15 amino acids. CDR3 nucleotides: TGTGCCAGCAGTACGGGGACTCTGAACACCGGGGAGCTGTTTTTT. Its translation: CASSTGTLNTGELFF.

V is TRBV5-5 and J is TRBJ2-1; possible D gene TRBD2, 5 bases. This CDR3 has 13 amino acids. Germline-derived CDR1 and CDR2 are SGHKS and YYEKEE (reference sequence). Trimming removed 0 bases from V and 10 bases from J, with 11 bases in between. The CDR3 loop reads CASSLGTSGEQFF. CDR3 nucleotides: TGTGCCAGCAGCTTGGGGACTTCAGGAGAGCAGTTCTTC.

The gene calls are TRBV6-5 and TRBJ1-1, with 9 bases lining up with TRBD1. The junction had 3 bases not matched to a gene; V was cut back by 0 bases and J by 1 base. The germline V gene has CDR1 MNHEY and CDR2 SVGAGI. The CDR3 is 16 amino acids. CDR3 loop: CASSYSLGQGNTEAFF. The CDR3 DNA reads TGTGCCAGCAGTTACTCCCTGGGACAGGGGAACACTGAAGCTTTCTTT.

This rearrangement joins TRBV4-2 to TRBJ2-3, with D perhaps TRBD2 (6 bases). The CDR3 spans 14 residues. Germline assignment: CDR1 LGHNA and CDR2 YNFKEQ. V lost 6 bases and J lost 1, with 11 bases in between. The CDR3 coding sequence is TGTGCCAGCAGACGGGGGTCTGGCACAGATACGCAGTATTTT. It codes for CASRRGSGTDTQYF.

This clone showed up just a few times. The J gene is TRBJ1-1, the V gene TRBV19; perhaps TRBD1 as D (5 bases). The V end was cut by 6 bases, the J end by 7 bases, with 21 bases between. Per the germline V gene, CDR1 is LNHDA and CDR2 is SQIVND (reference sequence). This CDR3 spans 15 amino acids. The CDR3 DNA is TGTGCCAGTAGGACCGGGGGATCGGCCTTAAGTGAAGCTTTCTTT. It translates to CASRTGGSALSEAFF.

The chain is built from TRBV7-8 and TRBJ1-6; no clear D gene. The CDR3 length is 17 residues. Germline V gives CDR1 SGHVS, CDR2 FQNEAQ. V was clipped by 5 bases and J by 7 bases, with 21 bases between them. As DNA, the CDR3 is TGTGCCAGCAGCAAGCGGAGACCCGCCCCCCGGAATTCACCCCTCCACTTT. This sequence encodes CASSKRRPAPRNSPLHF.

This rearrangement joins TRBV4-1 to TRBJ2-2; 8 bases align to TRBD2. The V gene's germline CDR1 is MGHRA and CDR2 YSYEKL. The CDR3 has 17 amino acids. J was trimmed by 3 bases and V by 1 base; bases with no gene match: 7. The CDR3 is CASSQVWTGGHTGELFF. The CDR3, as DNA: TGCGCCAGCAGCCAAGTATGGACGGGGGGGCACACCGGGGAGCTGTTTTTT.

J is TRBJ2-1 and V is TRBV11-2; 12 bases agree with TRBD2. The CDR3 is 17 amino acids. V dropped 1 base and J dropped 5; count of bases not matched to a gene: 6. Germline lookup yields CDR1 SGHAT and CDR2 FQNNGV. The DNA of the CDR3 is TGTGCCAGCAGCTTAGCTAGCGGGGGGGCTAGGGACAATGAGCAGTTCTTC. Its protein is CASSLASGGARDNEQFF.

Only a few counts were recorded for this clone. V and J are TRBV7-2 and TRBJ1-2; 8 bases map to TRBD1. This CDR3 has 14 residues. In germline, CDR1 is SGHTA, CDR2 FQGNSA. Trimming at V came to 4 bases and at J to 3 bases, leaving 4 bases not matched to a gene. CDR3 loop: CASSSRQGHYGYTF. CDR3 nucleotides: TGTGCCAGCAGCTCAAGACAGGGGCACTATGGCTACACCTTC. Filled out from reference TRBV7-2 and TRBJ1-2, the complete variable domain reads GAGVSQSPSNKVTEKGKDVELRCDPISGHTALYWYRQSLGQGLEFLIYFQGNSAPDKSGLPSDRFSAERTGGSVSTLTIQRTQQEDSAVYLCASSSRQGHYGYTFGSGTRLTVV.

This sequence joins TRBV27 and TRBJ1-1; the D is unclear. V was pared by 2 bases and J by 4 bases, with 17 bases between. Germline CDR1 MNHEY, CDR2 SMNVEV (reference sequence). This CDR3 is 16 amino acids long. CDR3 sequence reads: CASSLSGIGVGTEAFF. The CDR3 nucleotides are TGTGCCAGCAGTTTAAGCGGGATCGGGGTGGGCACTGAAGCTTTCTTT.

This rearrangement joins TRBV7-9 to TRBJ1-1; the D gene is possibly TRBD1 (5 bases). The CDR3 runs 13 residues. Trimming shortened V by 5 bases and J by 1 base, and 8 bases separated the two germline ends. CDR1 and CDR2 from the germline V gene are SEHNR and FQNEAQ (reference sequence). The CDR3 spells CASSHTGNTEAFF. In DNA, the CDR3 is TGTGCCAGCAGCCACACAGGGAACACTGAAGCTTTCTTT.